The TCR beta chain described here comes from a study of patients and donors after allogeneic stem cell transplantation. Deletions cut 0 bases from V and 5 bases from J, with 2 bases between. This CDR3 is 11 amino acids long. Per the germline V gene, CDR1 is MNHEY and CDR2 is SVGAGI. TCRdb reanalysed the RT-PCR reads using MiXCR and keeps one entry per CDR3 protein. The table records about a million distinct CDR3 sequences, over 15% of them present only once. At least ten counts were recorded for this clonotype. The TCR was taken from a human donor who was either an allogeneic HSCT recipient or a stem cell or donor lymphocyte infusion donor (not recorded which). It is not recorded whose cells these are; they may come from a transplant donor. The chain carries TRBV6-5 and TRBJ2-7; D gene unclear. The sequencing input was blood, either unsorted or a sorted T cell fraction (not recorded which). As DNA, the CDR3 is TGTGCCAGCAGTTACTCTCACGAGCAGTACTTC. Amino acids: CASSYSHEQYF.